This T cell receptor (beta chain) is drawn from a study of blood T cell repertoires in COVID-19. Deletions cut 2 bases from V and 4 bases from J, with 10 bases between. Germline CDR1 and CDR2: SGHRS and YFSETQ. The CDR3 totals 13 residues. Libraries were prepared by immunoSEQ multiplex PCR; TCRdb keeps only in-frame clonotypes and omits some of them. The table lists about 220,000 clones, around three quarters of them singletons. The sequence was collected from a woman in her 70s with acute or convalescent COVID-19. The chain links TRBV5-1 to TRBJ2-7; D is perhaps TRBD1 (6 bases). Sequencing used peripheral blood. In DNA form, the CDR3 reads TGCGCCAGCAGCTTCGCAGGGGAGTACGAGCAGTACTTC. This encodes CASSFAGEYEQYF.